The rows below give T cell receptor beta chains drawn from one sample of a study of T cells in Graves' hyperthyroidism and ophthalmopathy. Using its own MiXCR run on the multiplex PCR reads, TCRdb lists one record per CDR3 protein. Of hundreds of thousands of distinct CDR3 sequences listed, about 14% are singletons. The sample comprised blood. All receptors derive from a woman between 50 and 59 years old with Graves' ophthalmopathy. Each CDR3 is given with its conserved first and last residue. The D gene is left open where the match is weak. Expanded clones are given a class, and other clones once, few, many or no size at all.

clone_size | d_call | j_call | v_call | cdr3_aa | cdr3_nt
many | - | TRBJ2-3 | TRBV5-8 | CASSLRDGWDTQYF | TGTGCCAGCAGCTTAAGGGACGGATGGGATACGCAGTATTTT
many | - | TRBJ2-7 | TRBV27 | CASGILSVWGPIEQYF | TGTGCCAGCGGTATCCTTAGCGTCTGGGGGCCTATAGAGCAGTACTTC
- | TRBD1 | TRBJ2-7 | TRBV19 | CASSIGSGQGYEQYF | TGTGCCAGTAGTATAGGATCGGGACAGGGCTACGAGCAGTACTTC
few | - | TRBJ2-1 | TRBV18 | CASSNRVREQFF | TGTGCCAGCAGTAACAGGGTAAGGGAGCAGTTCTTC
many | TRBD1 | TRBJ1-1 | TRBV2 | CASSADRDGNTEAFF | TGTGCCAGCAGTGCAGACAGGGACGGGAACACTGAAGCTTTCTTT
few | - | TRBJ1-2 | TRBV6-1 | CASSPTVGGNYGYTF | TGTGCCAGCAGTCCTACTGTAGGGGGTAACTATGGCTACACCTTC
many | - | TRBJ2-3 | TRBV6-5 | CASSYSSHVTDTQYF | TGTGCCAGCAGTTACTCATCGCATGTAACGGATACGCAGTATTTT
- | - | TRBJ2-7 | TRBV20-1 | CSARSRTYEQYF | TGCAGTGCTAGATCTAGGACCTACGAGCAGTACTTC
- | TRBD1 | TRBJ2-1 | TRBV7-9 | CASSLAGTGEAGYYGSYNEQFF | TGTGCCAGCAGTCTCGCCGGGACAGGGGAAGCGGGATATTACGGATCCTACAATGAGCAGTTCTTC
- | - | TRBJ1-5 | TRBV19 | CASSIGSTDNQPQHF | TGTGCCAGTAGTATAGGGTCGACAGACAATCAGCCCCAGCATTTT
few | TRBD2 | TRBJ2-7 | TRBV5-1 | CASSLNGRAFDEQYF | TGCGCCAGCAGCTTGAACGGGAGGGCCTTCGACGAGCAGTACTTC
many | - | TRBJ2-7 | TRBV20-1 | CSASVGDISYEQYF | TGCAGTGCTAGTGTAGGGGACATCTCCTACGAGCAGTACTTC
many | - | TRBJ2-3 | TRBV7-2 | CASSWHAQGLTDTQYF | TGTGCCAGCAGCTGGCACGCCCAGGGACTCACAGATACGCAGTATTTT
- | TRBD2 | TRBJ2-1 | TRBV7-3 | CASSFATGAGGNQEQFF | TGTGCCAGCAGCTTCGCCACCGGAGCGGGAGGAAACCAAGAGCAGTTCTTC
many | TRBD1 | TRBJ1-2 | TRBV2 | CASSGDRGYGYTF | TGTGCCAGCAGTGGGGACAGGGGCTATGGCTACACCTTC
- | TRBD1 | TRBJ2-5 | TRBV24-1 | CATSDPDRAETQYF | TGTGCCACCAGTGACCCTGACAGGGCGGAGACCCAGTACTTC
- | TRBD1 | TRBJ1-5 | TRBV28 | CASWDRVGTSNQPQHF | TGTGCCAGTTGGGACAGGGTGGGAACGAGCAATCAGCCCCAGCATTTT
- | - | TRBJ2-1 | TRBV10-3 | CAISEGGSNYEQFF | TGTGCCATCAGTGAAGGGGGGAGTAATTATGAGCAGTTCTTC
many | TRBD2 | TRBJ2-2 | TRBV12-3/TRBV12-4 | CASSGTTSGLFF | TGTGCCAGCAGCGGGACTACCTCGGGGCTGTTTTTT
many | - | TRBJ1-3 | TRBV7-8 | CASSPRLSSGNTIYF | TGTGCCAGCAGCCCGCGCCTGAGCTCTGGAAACACCATATATTTT
- | - | TRBJ1-3 | TRBV29-1 | CSVRQSRDTIYF | TGCAGCGTTAGGCAGTCGCGAGACACCATATATTTT
many | - | TRBJ2-7 | TRBV28 | CASSNDPAYEQYF | TGTGCCAGCAGTAATGACCCTGCCTACGAGCAGTACTTC
many | - | TRBJ2-6 | TRBV18 | CASSPKTSGANVLTF | TGTGCCAGCTCCCCGAAGACCTCTGGGGCCAACGTCCTGACTTTC